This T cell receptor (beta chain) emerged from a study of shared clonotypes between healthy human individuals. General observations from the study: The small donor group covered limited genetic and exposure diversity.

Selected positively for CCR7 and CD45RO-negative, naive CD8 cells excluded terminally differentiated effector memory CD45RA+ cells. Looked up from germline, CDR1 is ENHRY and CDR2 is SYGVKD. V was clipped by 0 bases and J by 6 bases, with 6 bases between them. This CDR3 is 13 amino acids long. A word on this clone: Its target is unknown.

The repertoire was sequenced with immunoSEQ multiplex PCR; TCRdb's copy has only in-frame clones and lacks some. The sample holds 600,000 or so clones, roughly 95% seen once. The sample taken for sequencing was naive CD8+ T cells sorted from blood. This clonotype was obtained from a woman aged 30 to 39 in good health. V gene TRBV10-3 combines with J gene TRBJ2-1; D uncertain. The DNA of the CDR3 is TGTGCCATCAGTGAGTCAGTAGGCAATGAGCAGTTCTTC. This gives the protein CAISESVGNEQFF.